This TCR beta chain was captured in a study of CD8+CD57+ T cells in acquired aplastic anemia. As for the study in general: Sorted CD4+ plus CD8+ cells gave DNA averaging around 3 ug.

The sample holds many counts of this clonotype. The antigen is not known. Regarding the study as a whole: Patients did not significantly differ from controls in CD8+ Simpson's diversity.

Sequencing was done on patients that had shown CD8+CD57+ cell expansion by flow cytometry. It was genomic DNA that served as the template for profiling TCR beta VDJ and CDR3. TCRdb used MiXCR to reprocess the reads, holding one entry per CDR3 protein. The sample shows 120,000 or so distinct CDR3 sequences, approximately 36% of them seen only once. This TCR was recovered from a human donor with aplastic anemia. The specimen sequenced was sorted CD4+, CD8+, or CD8+CD57+ T cells (not recorded which) from PBMCs.

Here the CDR3 reads CASSSGDRTNEKLFF. In DNA, the CDR3 is TGTGCCAGCAGTTCAGGGGACAGGACTAATGAAAAACTGTTTTTT. The chain combines TRBV12-3 or TRBV12-4 with TRBJ1-4, with TRBD1 matching over 8 bases. CDR3 length equals 15 residues. The V and J ends lost 4 bases and 2 bases, in that order; junction bases with no gene match: 3.